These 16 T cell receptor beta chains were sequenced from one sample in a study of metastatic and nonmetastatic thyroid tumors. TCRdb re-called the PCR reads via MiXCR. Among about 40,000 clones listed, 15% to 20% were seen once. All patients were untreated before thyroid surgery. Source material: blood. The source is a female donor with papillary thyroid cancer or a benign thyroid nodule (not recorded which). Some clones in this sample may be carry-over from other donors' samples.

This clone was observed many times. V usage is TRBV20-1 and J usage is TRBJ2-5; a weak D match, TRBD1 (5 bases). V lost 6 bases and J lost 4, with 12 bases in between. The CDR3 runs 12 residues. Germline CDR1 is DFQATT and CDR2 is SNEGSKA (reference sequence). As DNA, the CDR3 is TGCAGTGCCAAAGGGCAGGGAGAGACCCAGTACTTC. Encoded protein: CSAKGQGETQYF.

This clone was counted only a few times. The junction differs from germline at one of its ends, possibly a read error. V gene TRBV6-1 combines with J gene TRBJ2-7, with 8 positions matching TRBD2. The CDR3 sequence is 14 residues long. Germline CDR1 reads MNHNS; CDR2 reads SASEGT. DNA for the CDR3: TGTGCTAGCAGTAGCTTAGCGGGGCTCTACGAGCATTACTTC. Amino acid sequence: CASSSLAGLYEHYF.

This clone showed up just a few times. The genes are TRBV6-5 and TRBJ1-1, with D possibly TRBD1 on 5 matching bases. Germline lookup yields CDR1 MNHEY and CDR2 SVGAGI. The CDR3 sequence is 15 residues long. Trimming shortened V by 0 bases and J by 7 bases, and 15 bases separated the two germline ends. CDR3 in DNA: TGTGCCAGCAGTTACTCGAAAGGGGCGCATATTGAAGCTTTCTTT. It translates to CASSYSKGAHIEAFF.

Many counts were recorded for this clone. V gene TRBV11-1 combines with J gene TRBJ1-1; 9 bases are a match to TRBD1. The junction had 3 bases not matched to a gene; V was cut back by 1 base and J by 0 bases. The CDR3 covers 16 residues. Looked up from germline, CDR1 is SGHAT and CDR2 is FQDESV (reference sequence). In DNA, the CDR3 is TGTGCCAGCAGCTTAGACAGGGGGCTTATGAACACTGAAGCTTTCTTT. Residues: CASSLDRGLMNTEAFF.

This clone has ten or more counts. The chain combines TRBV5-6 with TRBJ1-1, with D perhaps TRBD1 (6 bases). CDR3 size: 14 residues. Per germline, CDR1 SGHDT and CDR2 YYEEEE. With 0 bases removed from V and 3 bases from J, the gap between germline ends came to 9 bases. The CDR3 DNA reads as TGTGCCAGCAGCTTGGGGGGGGCGGACACTGAAGCTTTCTTT. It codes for CASSLGGADTEAFF. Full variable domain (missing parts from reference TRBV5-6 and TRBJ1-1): DAGVTQSPTHLIKTRGQQVTLRCSPKSGHDTVSWYQQALGQGPQFIFQYYEEEERQRGNFPDRFSGHQFPNYSSELNVNALLLGDSALYLCASSLGGADTEAFFGQGTRLTVV.

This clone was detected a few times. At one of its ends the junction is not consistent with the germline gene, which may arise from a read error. CDR3 protein: CSVGVRWREDDQYF. The DNA for the CDR3 is TGCAGCGTTGGGGTCAGGTGGAGGGAGGACGATCAGTACTTC. The chain has TRBV29-1 and TRBJ2-7, with D perhaps TRBD2 (6 bases). The CDR3 loop spans 14 amino acids. Per germline, CDR1 SQVTM and CDR2 ANQGSEA.

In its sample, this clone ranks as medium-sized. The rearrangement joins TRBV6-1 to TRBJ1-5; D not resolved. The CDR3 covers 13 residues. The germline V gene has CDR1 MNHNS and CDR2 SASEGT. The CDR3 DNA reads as TGTGCAATAGTCGGCGGTTATTATCAGCCCCAGCATTTT. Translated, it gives CAIVGGYYQPQHF.

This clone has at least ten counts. This CDR3 is CASSLTGGYSSGNTIYF. CDR3 coding DNA: TGTGCCAGCAGTTTAACAGGGGGCTACTCTTCTGGAAACACCATATATTTT. The rearrangement joins TRBV28 to TRBJ1-3; 9 bases are shared with TRBD1. The CDR3 has 17 residues. Trimming took 2 bases from V and 1 from J; bases not matched to a gene: 6. CDR1 is MDHEN, CDR2 SYDVKM, per germline.

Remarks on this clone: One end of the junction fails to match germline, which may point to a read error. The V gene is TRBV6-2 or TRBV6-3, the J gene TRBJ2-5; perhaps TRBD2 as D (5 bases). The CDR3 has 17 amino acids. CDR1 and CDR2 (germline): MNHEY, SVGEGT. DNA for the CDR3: TGTGCCAGCAGTTACGGGGAAGCGGTGGGCTCGCAAGACACCCAGTACTTC. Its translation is CASSYGEAVGSQDTQYF.

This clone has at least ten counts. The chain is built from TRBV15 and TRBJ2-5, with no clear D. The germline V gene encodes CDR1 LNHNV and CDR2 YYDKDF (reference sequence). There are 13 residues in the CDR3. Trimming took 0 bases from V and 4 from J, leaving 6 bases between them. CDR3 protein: CATSRDSGETQYF. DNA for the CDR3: TGTGCCACCAGCAGAGATAGTGGAGAGACCCAGTACTTC.

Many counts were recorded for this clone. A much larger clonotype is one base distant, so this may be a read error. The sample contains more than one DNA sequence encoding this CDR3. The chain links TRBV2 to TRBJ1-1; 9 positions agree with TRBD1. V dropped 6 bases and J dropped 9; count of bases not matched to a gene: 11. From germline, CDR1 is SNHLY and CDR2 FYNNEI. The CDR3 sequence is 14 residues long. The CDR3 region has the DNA TGTGCCAGCAGATCCGGGACAGGGAGTTTGCAAGCTTTCTTT. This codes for CASRSGTGSLQAFF.

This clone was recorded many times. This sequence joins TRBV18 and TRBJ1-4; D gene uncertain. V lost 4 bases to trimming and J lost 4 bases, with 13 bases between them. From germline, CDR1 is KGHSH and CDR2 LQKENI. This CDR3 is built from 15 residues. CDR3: CASSRRAVGNEKLFF. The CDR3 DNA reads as TGTGCCAGCTCACGCCGGGCAGTGGGTAATGAAAAACTGTTTTTT.

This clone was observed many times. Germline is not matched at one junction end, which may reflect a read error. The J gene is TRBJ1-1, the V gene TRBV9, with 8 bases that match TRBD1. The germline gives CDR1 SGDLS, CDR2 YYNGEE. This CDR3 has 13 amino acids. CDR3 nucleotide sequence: TGTGCCAGCTCCCTTTCGTTTTTGGACAGGGTCTCTTTT. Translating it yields CASSLSFLDRVSF.

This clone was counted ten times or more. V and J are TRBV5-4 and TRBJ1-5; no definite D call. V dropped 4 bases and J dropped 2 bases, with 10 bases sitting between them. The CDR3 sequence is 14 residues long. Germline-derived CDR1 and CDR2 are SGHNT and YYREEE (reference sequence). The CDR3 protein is CASSPDGGNQPQHF. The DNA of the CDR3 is TGTGCCAGCAGCCCCGACGGGGGCAATCAGCCCCAGCATTTT.

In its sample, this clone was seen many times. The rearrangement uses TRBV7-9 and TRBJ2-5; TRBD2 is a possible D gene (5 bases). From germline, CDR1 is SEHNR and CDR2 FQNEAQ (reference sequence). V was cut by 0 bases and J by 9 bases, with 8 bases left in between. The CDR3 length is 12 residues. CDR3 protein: CASSLAIGAQYF. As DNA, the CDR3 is TGTGCCAGCAGCTTAGCTATCGGGGCCCAGTACTTC.

The CDR3 sequence is CASSRGNTEAFF. DNA of the CDR3: TGTGCCAGCAGCAGGGGGAACACTGAAGCTTTCTTT. The chain has TRBV28 and TRBJ1-1, with TRBD1 as a possible D gene (6 bases). The germline V gene has CDR1 MDHEN and CDR2 SYDVKM. The germline V and J ends were trimmed by 6 bases and 1 base, with 6 bases remaining between them. The CDR3 totals 12 residues.